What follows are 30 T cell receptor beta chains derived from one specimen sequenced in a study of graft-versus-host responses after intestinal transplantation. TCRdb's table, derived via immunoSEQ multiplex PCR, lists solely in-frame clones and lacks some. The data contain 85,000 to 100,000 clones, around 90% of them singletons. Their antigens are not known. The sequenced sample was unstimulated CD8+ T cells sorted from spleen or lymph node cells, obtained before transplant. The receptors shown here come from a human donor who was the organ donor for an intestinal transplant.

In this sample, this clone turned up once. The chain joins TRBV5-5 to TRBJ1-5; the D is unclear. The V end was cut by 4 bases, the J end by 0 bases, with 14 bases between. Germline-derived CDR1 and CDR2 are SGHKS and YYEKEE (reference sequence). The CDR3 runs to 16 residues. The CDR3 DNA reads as TGTGCCAGCAGCCTGACTGTGGGAGATAGCAATCAGCCCCAGCATTTT. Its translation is CASSLTVGDSNQPQHF. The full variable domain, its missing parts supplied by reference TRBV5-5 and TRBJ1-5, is DAGVTQSPTHLIKTRGQQVTLRCSPISGHKSVSWYQQVLGQGPQFIFQYYEKEERGRGNFPDRFSARQFPNYSSELNVNALLLGDSALYLCASSLTVGDSNQPQHFGDGTRLSIL.

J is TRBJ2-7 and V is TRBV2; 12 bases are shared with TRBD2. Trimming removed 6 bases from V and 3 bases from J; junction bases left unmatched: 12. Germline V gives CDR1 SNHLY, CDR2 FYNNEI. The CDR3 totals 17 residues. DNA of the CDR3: TGTGCCAGCAGGACCCAGACTAGCGGGGGACGAGACTACGAGCAGTACTTC. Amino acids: CASRTQTSGGRDYEQYF.

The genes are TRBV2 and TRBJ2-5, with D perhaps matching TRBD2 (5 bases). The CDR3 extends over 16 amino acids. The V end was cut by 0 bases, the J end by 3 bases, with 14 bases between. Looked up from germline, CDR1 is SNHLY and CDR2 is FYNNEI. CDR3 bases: TGTGCCAGCAGTGAAGCGCTTCGGGATCCCAAAGAGACCCAGTACTTC. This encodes CASSEALRDPKETQYF.

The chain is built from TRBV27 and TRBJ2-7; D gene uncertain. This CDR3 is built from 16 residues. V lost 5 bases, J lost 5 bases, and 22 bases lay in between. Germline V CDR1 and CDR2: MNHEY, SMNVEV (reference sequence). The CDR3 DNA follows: TGTGCCAGCAGTCCCTACGTAGTATTCCCAACGGACGAGCAGTACTTC. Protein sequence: CASSPYVVFPTDEQYF.

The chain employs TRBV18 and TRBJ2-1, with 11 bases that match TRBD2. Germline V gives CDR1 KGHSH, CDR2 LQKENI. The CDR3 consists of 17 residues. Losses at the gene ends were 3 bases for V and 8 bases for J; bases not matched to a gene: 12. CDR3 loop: CASSPGLAGSARDEQFF. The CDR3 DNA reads TGTGCCAGCTCACCCGGACTAGCGGGCTCCGCCCGGGATGAGCAGTTCTTC.

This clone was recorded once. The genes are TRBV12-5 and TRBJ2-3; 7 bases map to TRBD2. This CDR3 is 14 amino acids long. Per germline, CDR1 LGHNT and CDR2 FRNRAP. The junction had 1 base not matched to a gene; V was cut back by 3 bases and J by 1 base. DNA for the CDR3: TGTGCTAGTGGTTTAGCGGGGCGCACAGATACGCAGTATTTT. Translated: CASGLAGRTDTQYF.

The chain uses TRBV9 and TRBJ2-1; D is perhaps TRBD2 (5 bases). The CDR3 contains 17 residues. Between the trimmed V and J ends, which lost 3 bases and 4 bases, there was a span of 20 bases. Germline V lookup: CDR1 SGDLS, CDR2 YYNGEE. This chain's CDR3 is CASSARLGRPGYNEQFF. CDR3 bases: TGTGCCAGCAGCGCCCGTTTGGGCCGCCCGGGGTACAATGAGCAGTTCTTC.

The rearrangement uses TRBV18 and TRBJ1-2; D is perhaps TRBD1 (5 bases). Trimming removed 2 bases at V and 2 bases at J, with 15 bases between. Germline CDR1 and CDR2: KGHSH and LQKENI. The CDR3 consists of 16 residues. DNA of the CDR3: TGTGCCAGCTCACCAATAAGACAGACGCGAAACTATGGCTACACCTTC. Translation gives CASSPIRQTRNYGYTF.

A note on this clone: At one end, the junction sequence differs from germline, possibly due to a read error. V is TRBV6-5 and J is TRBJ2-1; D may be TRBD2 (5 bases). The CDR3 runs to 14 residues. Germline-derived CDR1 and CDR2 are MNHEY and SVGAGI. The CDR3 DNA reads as TGTGCCGGCAGTTACTCTTGGTCGTCTGGAGGGCAGTTCTTC. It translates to CAGSYSWSSGGQFF.

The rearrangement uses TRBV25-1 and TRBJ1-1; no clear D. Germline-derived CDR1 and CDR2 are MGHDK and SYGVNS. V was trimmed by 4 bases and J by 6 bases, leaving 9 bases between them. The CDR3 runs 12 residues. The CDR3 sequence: CASSGAAAEAFF. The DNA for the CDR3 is TGTGCCAGCAGTGGAGCGGCCGCTGAAGCTTTCTTT.

This chain's CDR3 is CASSLANRDYEQYF. The CDR3 DNA reads TGCGCCAGCAGCTTGGCCAACAGGGACTACGAGCAGTACTTC. This rearrangement joins TRBV5-1 to TRBJ2-7; D perhaps matches TRBD1 (6 bases). The CDR3 contains 14 residues. Germline assignment: CDR1 SGHRS and CDR2 YFSETQ. The V end was cut by 0 bases, the J end by 3 bases, with 10 bases between.

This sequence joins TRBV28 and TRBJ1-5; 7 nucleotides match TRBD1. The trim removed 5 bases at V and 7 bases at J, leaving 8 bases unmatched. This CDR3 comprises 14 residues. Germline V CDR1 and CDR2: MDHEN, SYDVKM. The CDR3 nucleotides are TGTGCCAGCAGTGGCCGGGACAGAAGACAGCCCCAGCATTTT. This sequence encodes CASSGRDRRQPQHF.

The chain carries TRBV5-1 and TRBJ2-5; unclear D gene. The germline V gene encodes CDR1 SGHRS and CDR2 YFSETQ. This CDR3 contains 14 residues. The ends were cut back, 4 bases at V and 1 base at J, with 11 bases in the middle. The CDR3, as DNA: TGCGCCAGCAGCGACGAGAACAGCCAAGAGACCCAGTACTTC. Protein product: CASSDENSQETQYF.

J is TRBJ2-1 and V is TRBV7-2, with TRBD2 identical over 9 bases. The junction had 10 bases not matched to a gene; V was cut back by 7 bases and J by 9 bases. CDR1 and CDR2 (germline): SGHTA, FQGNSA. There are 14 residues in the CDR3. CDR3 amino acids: CASKYAGGPPEQFF. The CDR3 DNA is TGTGCCAGCAAGTACGCGGGAGGGCCCCCTGAGCAGTTCTTC.

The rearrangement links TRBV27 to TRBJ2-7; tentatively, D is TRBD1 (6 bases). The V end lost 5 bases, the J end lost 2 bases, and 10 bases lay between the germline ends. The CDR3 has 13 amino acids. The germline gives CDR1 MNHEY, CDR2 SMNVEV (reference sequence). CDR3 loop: CASSAHRAYEQYF. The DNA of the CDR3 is TGTGCCAGCAGTGCGCACAGGGCCTACGAGCAGTACTTC.

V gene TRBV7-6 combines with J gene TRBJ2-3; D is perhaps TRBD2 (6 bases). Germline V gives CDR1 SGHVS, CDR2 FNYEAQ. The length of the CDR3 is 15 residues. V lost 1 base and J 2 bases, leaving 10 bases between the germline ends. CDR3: CASSLVGGPTDTQYF. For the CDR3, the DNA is TGTGCCAGCAGCTTAGTCGGGGGACCCACAGATACGCAGTATTTT.

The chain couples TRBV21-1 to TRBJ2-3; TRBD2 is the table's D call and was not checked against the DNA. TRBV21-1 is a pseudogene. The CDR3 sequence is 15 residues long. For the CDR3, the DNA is TGTGCCAGCAATGAAAGCGGGGAGAGCACAGATACGCAGTATTTT. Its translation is CASNESGESTDTQYF.

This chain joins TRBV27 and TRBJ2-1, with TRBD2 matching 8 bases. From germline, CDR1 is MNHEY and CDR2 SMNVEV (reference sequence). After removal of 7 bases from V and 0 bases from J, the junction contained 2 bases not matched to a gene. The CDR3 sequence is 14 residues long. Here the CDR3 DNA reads TGTGCCAGCACGAGCGGGAGCTCCTACAATGAGCAGTTCTTC. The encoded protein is CASTSGSSYNEQFF.

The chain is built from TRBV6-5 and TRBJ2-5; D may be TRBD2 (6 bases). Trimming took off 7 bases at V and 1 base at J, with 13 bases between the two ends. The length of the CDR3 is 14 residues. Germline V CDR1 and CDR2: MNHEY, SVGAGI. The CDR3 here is CASTGGTPQETQYF. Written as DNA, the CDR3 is TGTGCCAGCACCGGCGGGACTCCCCAAGAGACCCAGTACTTC.

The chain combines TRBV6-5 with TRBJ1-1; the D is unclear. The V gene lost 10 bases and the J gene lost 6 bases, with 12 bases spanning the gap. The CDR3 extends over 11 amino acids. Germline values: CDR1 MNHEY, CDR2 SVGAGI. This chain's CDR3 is CATLFYSEAFF. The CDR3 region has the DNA TGTGCCACCTTATTCTACTCTGAAGCTTTCTTT.

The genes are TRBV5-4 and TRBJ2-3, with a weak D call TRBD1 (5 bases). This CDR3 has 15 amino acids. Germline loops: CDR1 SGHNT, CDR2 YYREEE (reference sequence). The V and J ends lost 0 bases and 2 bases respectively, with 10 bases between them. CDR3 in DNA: TGTGCCAGCAGCTTGGAGGGGCTACCCACAGATACGCAGTATTTT. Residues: CASSLEGLPTDTQYF.

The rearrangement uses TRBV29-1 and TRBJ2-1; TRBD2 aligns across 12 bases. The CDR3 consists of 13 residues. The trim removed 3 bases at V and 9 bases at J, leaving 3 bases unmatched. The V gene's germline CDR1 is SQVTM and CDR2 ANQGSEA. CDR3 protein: CSVDLAGGSEQFF. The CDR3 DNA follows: TGCAGCGTTGACCTAGCGGGGGGGTCTGAGCAGTTCTTC.

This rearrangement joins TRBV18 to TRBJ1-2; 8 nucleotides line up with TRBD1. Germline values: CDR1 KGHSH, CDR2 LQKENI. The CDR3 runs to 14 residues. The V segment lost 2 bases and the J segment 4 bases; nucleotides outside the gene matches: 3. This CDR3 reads CASSPGQGFYGYTF. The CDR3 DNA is TGTGCCAGCTCACCAGGACAGGGTTTCTATGGCTACACCTTC. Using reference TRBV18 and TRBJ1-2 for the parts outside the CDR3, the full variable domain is NAGVMQNPRHLVRRRGQEARLRCSPMKGHSHVYWYRQLPEEGLKFMVYLQKENIIDESGMPKERFSAEFPKEGPSILRIQQVVRGDSAAYFCASSPGQGFYGYTFGSGTRLTVV.

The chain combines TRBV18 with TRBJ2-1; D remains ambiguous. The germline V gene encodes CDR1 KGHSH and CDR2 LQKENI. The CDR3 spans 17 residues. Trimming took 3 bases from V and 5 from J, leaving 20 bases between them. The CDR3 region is CASSPVSFIFQDNEQFF. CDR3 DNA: TGTGCCAGCTCACCGGTCAGCTTTATCTTCCAGGACAATGAGCAGTTCTTC.

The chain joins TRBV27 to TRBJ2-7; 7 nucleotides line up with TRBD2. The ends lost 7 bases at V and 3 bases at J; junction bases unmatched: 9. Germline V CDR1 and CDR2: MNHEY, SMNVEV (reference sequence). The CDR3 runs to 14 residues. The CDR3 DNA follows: TGTGCCAGCACCCCGGGAGGTGGAGTCTACGAGCAGTACTTC. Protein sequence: CASTPGGGVYEQYF.

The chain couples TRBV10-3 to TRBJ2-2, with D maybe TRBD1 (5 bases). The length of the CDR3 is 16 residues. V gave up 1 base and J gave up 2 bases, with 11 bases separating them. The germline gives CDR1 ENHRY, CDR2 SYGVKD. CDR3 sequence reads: CAISEYWQGNTGELFF. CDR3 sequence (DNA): TGTGCCATCAGTGAGTATTGGCAGGGAAACACCGGGGAGCTGTTTTTT.

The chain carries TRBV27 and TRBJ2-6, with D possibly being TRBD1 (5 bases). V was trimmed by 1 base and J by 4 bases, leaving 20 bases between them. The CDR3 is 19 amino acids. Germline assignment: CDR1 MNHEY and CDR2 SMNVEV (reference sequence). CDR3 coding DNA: TGTGCCAGCAGTTTATGGGGCAGGATTTCTCTATTGGGGGCCAACGTCCTGACTTTC. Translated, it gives CASSLWGRISLLGANVLTF.

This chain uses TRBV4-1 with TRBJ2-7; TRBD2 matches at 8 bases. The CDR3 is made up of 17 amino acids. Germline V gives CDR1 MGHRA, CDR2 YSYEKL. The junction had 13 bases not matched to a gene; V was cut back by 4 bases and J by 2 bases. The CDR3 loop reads CASSPLSPGLVPYEQYF. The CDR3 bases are TGCGCCAGCAGCCCACTGTCTCCGGGACTAGTCCCCTACGAGCAGTACTTC.

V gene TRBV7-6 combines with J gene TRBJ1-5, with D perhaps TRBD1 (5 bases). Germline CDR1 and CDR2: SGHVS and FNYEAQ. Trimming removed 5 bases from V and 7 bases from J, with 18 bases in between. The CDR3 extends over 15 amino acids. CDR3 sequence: CASSPGGGNRQPQHF. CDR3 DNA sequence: TGTGCCAGCAGCCCCGGGGGAGGCAATCGACAGCCCCAGCATTTT.

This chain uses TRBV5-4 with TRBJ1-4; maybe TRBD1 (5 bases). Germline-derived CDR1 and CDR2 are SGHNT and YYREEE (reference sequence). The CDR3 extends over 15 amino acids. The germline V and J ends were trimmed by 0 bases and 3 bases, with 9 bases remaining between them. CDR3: CASSLEGLANEKLFF. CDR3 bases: TGTGCCAGCAGCTTGGAGGGGCTGGCTAATGAAAAACTGTTTTTT.